The 16 T cell receptor beta chains below were found in one sample sequenced in a study of blood T cell repertoires in COVID-19 (TCRdb year 2020). Library preparation was by the immunoSEQ multiplex PCR assay. What TCRdb holds here is the immuneACCESS table cut down to in-frame rearrangements. Part of the clones is not present; checked against another copy, under half of the missing clones reflect an unresolved V gene, and the others are unexplained. The sample table records about 70,000 clones; 88% of these occur just once. The ten most abundant clones make up 1.3% to 1.5% of the sample. Source material: peripheral blood. These receptors all come from a human donor in a cohort sampled during active COVID-19.

V usage is TRBV6-1 and J usage is TRBJ1-5, with 8 bases aligning to TRBD1. Germline loops: CDR1 MNHNS, CDR2 SASEGT. The V gene end was trimmed by 1 base and the J gene end by 9 bases; junction bases not matched to a gene: 2. CDR3 length: 13 residues. The CDR3 loop reads CASSEGQGWPQHF. In DNA, the CDR3 is TGTGCCAGCAGTGAAGGACAGGGGTGGCCCCAGCATTTT.

This chain uses TRBV28 with TRBJ2-7; TRBD2 might be the D (5 bases). The CDR3 spans 14 residues. Germline values: CDR1 MDHEN, CDR2 SYDVKM. Between the trimmed V and J ends, which lost 10 bases and 6 bases, there was a span of 22 bases. CDR3 protein: CANPRDPRSTEQYF. The CDR3 DNA sequence: TGTGCCAACCCCCGGGATCCGCGGTCCACCGAGCAGTACTTC.

The chain links TRBV6-2 or TRBV6-3 to TRBJ2-4, with 9 bases lining up with TRBD1. The germline V gene encodes CDR1 MNHEY and CDR2 SVGEGT. Germline trimming cut 4 bases from V and 0 bases from J; bases unmatched to any gene: 7. CDR3 length: 17 amino acids. CDR3 protein: CASSSPDRGLAKNIQYF. The CDR3 bases are TGTGCCAGCAGTTCCCCGGACAGGGGACTAGCCAAAAACATTCAGTACTTC.

The chain joins TRBV5-1 to TRBJ1-2; 7 bases are shared with TRBD1. J gave up 4 bases and V 4 bases, and 10 bases lay outside the gene matches. CDR3 length equals 15 residues. Per the germline V gene, CDR1 is SGHRS and CDR2 is YFSETQ. The CDR3 coding sequence is TGCGCCAGCAGCCTCGTCGGGCAGGGGGGCTATGGCTACACCTTC. It specifies CASSLVGQGGYGYTF.

The V call is TRBV28, the J call TRBJ2-1; D may be TRBD2 (7 bases). Germline lookup yields CDR1 MDHEN and CDR2 SYDVKM. The CDR3 runs 16 residues. V lost 6 bases, J lost 6 bases, and 21 bases lay in between. CDR3 sequence: CASSKGGGWQINEQFF. CDR3 DNA: TGTGCCAGCAGCAAAGGGGGGGGGTGGCAGATCAATGAGCAGTTCTTC.

The count of this clone is one. The rearrangement joins TRBV28 to TRBJ1-6; D remains ambiguous. CDR3 length: 14 amino acids. Germline V gene lookup returns CDR1 MDHEN and CDR2 SYDVKM. The V end was cut by 3 bases, the J end by 7 bases, with 10 bases between. Written as DNA, the CDR3 is TGTGCCAGCAGTTTGGAGAGCCTAAATTCACCCCTCCACTTT. It yields the protein CASSLESLNSPLHF.

The J gene is TRBJ2-3, the V gene TRBV19, with D possibly being TRBD2 (6 bases). The CDR3 length is 13 residues. The germline gives CDR1 LNHDA, CDR2 SQIVND (reference sequence). V was cut by 9 bases and J by 6 bases, with 16 bases left in between. CDR3 nucleotide sequence: TGTGCCAGCTTAGCGGCCTGGTCGGATACGCAGTATTTT. Protein: CASLAAWSDTQYF.

This chain links TRBV4-2 with TRBJ2-1; 7 bases agree with TRBD2. Looked up from germline, CDR1 is LGHNA and CDR2 is YNFKEQ. Trimming took 0 bases from V and 7 from J; bases not matched to a gene: 9. The CDR3 is made up of 16 amino acids. In DNA form, the CDR3 reads TGTGCCAGCAGCCAAGAAGGGGAAAGAGCGGGAAATGAGCAGTTCTTC. This sequence encodes CASSQEGERAGNEQFF.

V gene TRBV5-8 combines with J gene TRBJ2-1; TRBD1 is a possible D gene (6 bases). The CDR3 runs to 17 residues. The V end lost 4 bases, the J end lost 2 bases, and 19 bases lay between the germline ends. The germline gives CDR1 SGHTS, CDR2 YDEGEE. The CDR3 bases are TGTGCCAGCAGCGACTACGCCCAACAGGGCACCTACAATGAGCAGTTCTTC. Residues: CASSDYAQQGTYNEQFF.

The chain combines TRBV28 with TRBJ1-1; D gene ambiguous. Germline V gene data show CDR1 as MDHEN and CDR2 as SYDVKM. The ends were cut back, 4 bases at V and 0 bases at J, with 9 bases in the middle. There are 14 residues in the CDR3. The CDR3 DNA sequence: TGTGCCAGCAGTTCCCCCGGTCTGAACACTGAAGCTTTCTTT. This translates into CASSSPGLNTEAFF.

J is TRBJ1-1 and V is TRBV2; tentatively, D is TRBD1 (5 bases). V was clipped by 7 bases and J by 2 bases, with 14 bases between them. This CDR3 has 14 residues. Germline V gene lookup returns CDR1 SNHLY and CDR2 FYNNEI. The CDR3 protein is CASKEQAINTEAFF. For the CDR3, the DNA is TGTGCCAGCAAGGAACAGGCGATTAACACTGAAGCTTTCTTT.

This clone was seen just once. V usage is TRBV19 and J usage is TRBJ2-3, with TRBD2 matching over 10 bases. This CDR3 region has 18 residues. V was pared by 3 bases and J by 1 base, with 10 bases of the junction left unmatched. CDR1 is LNHDA, CDR2 SQIVND, per germline (reference sequence). In nucleotides, the CDR3 is TGTGCCAGTAGTATTAGGAGGGTAGCGGGAGGCGGCACAGATACGCAGTATTTT. Amino acid sequence: CASSIRRVAGGGTDTQYF.

The rearrangement links TRBV6-6 to TRBJ1-1; D is unresolved. Germline V gene lookup returns CDR1 MNHNY and CDR2 SVGAGI (reference sequence). Trimming stripped 5 bases from V and 11 bases from J, with 24 bases between. This CDR3 is built from 15 residues. CDR3 in amino acids: CASSLIQEALSRAFF. Here the CDR3 DNA reads TGTGCCAGCAGTCTAATTCAGGAAGCCCTCAGTCGGGCTTTCTTT.

V and J are TRBV7-2 and TRBJ1-4; D possibly corresponds to TRBD1 (6 bases). The CDR3 runs 15 residues. Germline V gene sequence: CDR1 SGHTA, CDR2 FQGNSA. V was pared by 5 bases and J by 7 bases, with 17 bases between. The CDR3 spells CASSVGGGRGEKLFF. The CDR3 DNA sequence: TGTGCCAGCAGCGTGGGAGGGGGGCGCGGTGAAAAACTGTTTTTT.

This chain joins TRBV6-2 or TRBV6-3 and TRBJ2-2; 8 nucleotides agree with TRBD1. After removal of 4 bases from V and 0 bases from J, the junction contained 4 bases not matched to a gene. This CDR3 contains 16 residues. CDR1 MNHEY and CDR2 SVGEGT come from the germline V gene. The chain's CDR3 is CASSWTGITNTGELFF. As DNA, the CDR3 is TGTGCCAGCAGTTGGACAGGGATTACGAACACCGGGGAGCTGTTTTTT.

CDR3 loop: CASSQNWRENNEQFF. As DNA, the CDR3 is TGCGCCAGCAGCCAAAATTGGCGGGAAAACAATGAGCAGTTCTTC. The gene calls are TRBV4-1 and TRBJ2-1; D is possibly TRBD2 (6 bases). Germline loops: CDR1 MGHRA, CDR2 YSYEKL. The length of the CDR3 is 15 residues. Trimming took off 2 bases at V and 5 bases at J, with 13 bases between the two ends.